Shown below are 16 T cell receptor beta chains from a single sample sequenced in a study of T cell responses to AZD1222 COVID-19 vaccine (dated by TCRdb to about 2021). The library relied on the immunoSEQ multiplex PCR assay. TCRdb retrieved this table from immuneACCESS and kept in-frame rearrangements only. Not all clones are present; in checked studies, unresolved V genes account for under half, and no reason is known for the remainder. The sample table shows 180,000 or so clones, and 90% to 95% are seen once. Less than 2% of the sample belongs to the ten largest clones. The sample's time point label, decoded: about 28 days (+/-7) after the second vaccine dose. The sample was peripheral blood, taken 28 days after the second AZD1222 dose. The receptors come from an adult who received the AZD1222 COVID-19 vaccine.

The CDR3 region has the DNA TGCGCCAGCAGTGAGTCGGGACGGAGAAACTATGGCTACACCTTC. Translating gives CASSESGRRNYGYTF. The chain employs TRBV10-2 and TRBJ1-2; a possible D gene is TRBD1 (5 bases). Germline-derived CDR1 and CDR2 are WSHSY and SAAADI. Trimming took off 0 bases at V and 2 bases at J, with 10 bases between the two ends. This CDR3 comprises 15 residues.

A remark on this clone: This sample includes further DNA sequences coding for the same CDR3. The chain is built from TRBV19 and TRBJ2-1; no definite D call. V lost 4 bases and J 2 bases, leaving 6 bases between the germline ends. Germline V gene data show CDR1 as LNHDA and CDR2 as SQIVND (reference sequence). The CDR3 length is 13 residues. The CDR3 reads CASSRDTYNEQFF. Here the CDR3 DNA reads TGTGCCAGTAGTAGGGATACCTACAATGAGCAGTTCTTC. Full variable domain (rest looked up from reference TRBV19 and TRBJ2-1): DGGITQSPKYLFRKEGQNVTLSCEQNLNHDAMYWYRQDPGQGLRLIYYSQIVNDFQKGDIAEGYSVSREKKESFPLTVTSAQKNPTAFYLCASSRDTYNEQFFGPGTRLTVL.

The rearrangement links TRBV7-9 to TRBJ1-2; 7 bases map to TRBD1. V dropped 0 bases and J dropped 0; count of bases not matched to a gene: 7. Germline values: CDR1 SEHNR, CDR2 FQNEAQ (reference sequence). The CDR3 loop spans 17 amino acids. Written as DNA, the CDR3 is TGTGCCAGCAGCTTAGCCAGGGGGGCTCTTTCTAACTATGGCTACACCTTC. Amino acid sequence: CASSLARGALSNYGYTF.

The rearrangement joins TRBV9 to TRBJ2-3; 8 bases map to TRBD2. CDR1 is SGDLS, CDR2 YYNGEE, per germline. The CDR3 contains 14 residues. V dropped 4 bases and J dropped 6; count of bases not matched to a gene: 7. The CDR3 DNA is TGTGCCAGCAGCCGGCCGGGGGGGGCTGATACGCAGTATTTT. This codes for CASSRPGGADTQYF. Combining the CDR3 with reference TRBV9 and TRBJ2-3 gives the whole variable domain DSGVTQTPKHLITATGQRVTLRCSPRSGDLSVYWYQQSLDQGLQFLIQYYNGEERAKGNILERFSAQQFPDLHSELNLSSLELGDSALYFCASSRPGGADTQYFGPGTRLTVL.

This clone was recorded only once. The J gene is TRBJ1-1, the V gene TRBV7-8; D may be TRBD1 (5 bases). Germline V gene lookup returns CDR1 SGHVS and CDR2 FQNEAQ. V lost 1 base and J lost 4, with 13 bases in between. The CDR3 runs to 15 residues. CDR3 sequence reads: CASSLVTTGATEAFF. The CDR3 coding sequence is TGTGCCAGCAGCTTAGTAACCACCGGGGCCACTGAAGCTTTCTTT. The full variable domain, its missing parts supplied by reference TRBV7-8 and TRBJ1-1, is GAGVSQSPRYKVAKRGQDVALRCDPISGHVSLFWYQQALGQGPEFLTYFQNEAQLDKSGLPSDRFFAERPEGSVSTLKIQRTQQEDSAVYLCASSLVTTGATEAFFGQGTRLTVV.

The V call is TRBV28, the J call TRBJ1-6; D gene uncertain. The CDR3 runs 15 residues. Germline V CDR1 and CDR2: MDHEN, SYDVKM. Trimming stripped 9 bases from V and 0 bases from J, with 12 bases between. The CDR3 here is CASKGSGSYNSPLHF. CDR3 DNA: TGTGCCAGTAAAGGGTCTGGCTCCTATAATTCACCCCTCCACTTT.

V and J are TRBV12-3 or TRBV12-4 and TRBJ2-5; no firm D call. V lost 5 bases, J lost 2 bases, and 3 bases lay in between. The CDR3 extends over 11 amino acids. In nucleotides, the CDR3 is TGTGCCAGCAGTCCGCAAGAGACCCAGTACTTC. It codes for CASSPQETQYF.

This clone showed up just a few times. V is TRBV5-1 and J is TRBJ2-7; D is unclear. Trimming stripped 0 bases from V and 4 bases from J, with 8 bases between. Germline V gives CDR1 SGHRS, CDR2 YFSETQ. This CDR3 spans 13 amino acids. The CDR3 sequence is CASSLVSGYEQYF. The CDR3, as DNA: TGCGCCAGCAGCTTGGTGTCGGGTTACGAGCAGTACTTC.

This sequence joins TRBV5-1 and TRBJ1-1; TRBD1 might be the D (6 bases). The CDR3 has 14 residues. Trimming stripped 5 bases from V and 1 base from J, with 12 bases between. CDR1 is SGHRS and CDR2 is YFSETQ in the germline V gene. CDR3 amino acids: CASRSGTTNTEAFF. The CDR3 DNA is TGCGCCAGCAGGTCCGGGACAACGAACACTGAAGCTTTCTTT.

The chain uses TRBV30 and TRBJ1-1; D remains ambiguous. The germline V and J ends were trimmed by 0 bases and 1 base, with 6 bases remaining between them. The CDR3 is 13 amino acids. The V gene's germline CDR1 is GTSNPN and CDR2 SVGIG (reference sequence). The CDR3 spells CAWSVLGNTEAFF. In DNA form, the CDR3 reads TGTGCCTGGAGTGTATTGGGGAACACTGAAGCTTTCTTT.

The V and J genes are TRBV6-5 and TRBJ1-2, with a weak D call TRBD1 (6 bases). The V gene's germline CDR1 is MNHEY and CDR2 SVGAGI. V was clipped by 4 bases and J by 4 bases, with 16 bases between them. This CDR3 has 15 amino acids. The CDR3 sequence is CASSSPGQRAYGYTF. In DNA form, the CDR3 reads TGTGCCAGCAGTTCCCCGGGACAACGGGCCTATGGCTACACCTTC.

The chain recombines TRBV24-1 with TRBJ1-1, with D possibly being TRBD1 (6 bases). The CDR3 loop spans 13 amino acids. Germline assignment: CDR1 KGHDR and CDR2 SFDVKD. V gave up 7 bases and J gave up 8 bases, with 16 bases separating them. CDR3 nucleotide sequence: TGTGCCACCAGCGCAAAACAGGGTGGCGAAGCTTTCTTT. This gives the protein CATSAKQGGEAFF.

The chain employs TRBV27 and TRBJ2-7; 8 bases fit TRBD2. Germline loops: CDR1 MNHEY, CDR2 SMNVEV (reference sequence). This CDR3 is built from 15 residues. The V and J ends lost 7 bases and 4 bases, in that order; junction bases with no gene match: 12. CDR3 residues: CASTLRGGGGYEQYF. CDR3 DNA sequence: TGTGCCAGCACCCTCCGGGGGGGAGGGGGATACGAGCAGTACTTC.

The chain recombines TRBV12-3 or TRBV12-4 with TRBJ2-3; D remains unclear. V was trimmed by 5 bases and J by 6 bases, leaving 12 bases between them. This CDR3 has 13 amino acids. The DNA of the CDR3 is TGTGCCAGCAGTCGGTGGGGTGCGGATACGCAGTATTTT. This translates into CASSRWGADTQYF.

The chain has TRBV9 and TRBJ1-3, with a tentative D call TRBD1 (5 bases). V was shortened by 0 bases and J by 4 bases, with 11 bases between the two germline ends. CDR1 and CDR2 (germline): SGDLS, YYNGEE. The CDR3 covers 15 residues. In nucleotides, the CDR3 is TGTGCCAGCAGCGTAGGGGACGGAAAAGGAAACACCATATATTTT. It encodes CASSVGDGKGNTIYF.

This chain joins TRBV2 and TRBJ1-5; TRBD1 matches 10 bases. The J segment lost 7 bases and the V segment lost 6 bases, leaving 9 bases of the junction unmatched. CDR1 and CDR2 from the germline V gene are SNHLY and FYNNEI. The CDR3 contains 15 residues. The CDR3 here is CASSLDRGIGQPQHF. The CDR3 DNA follows: TGTGCCAGCAGCCTGGACAGGGGGATAGGACAGCCCCAGCATTTT. The whole variable domain, remainder taken from reference TRBV2 and TRBJ1-5, is EPEVTQTPSHQVTQMGQEVILRCVPISNHLYFYWYRQILGQKVEFLVSFYNNEISEKSEIFDDQFSVERPDGSNFTLKIRSTKLEDSAMYFCASSLDRGIGQPQHFGDGTRLSIL.